One sample yielded the 19 T cell receptor beta chains listed below, sequenced in a study of blood T cell repertoires in COVID-19. Generated by immunoSEQ multiplex PCR, the TCRdb table keeps only in-frame clones and is missing some. This sample yields roughly 260,000 clones, of which 91% are seen a single time; 1.2% belongs to the top ten. Sequenced input: PBMCs or T cells enriched from blood (not recorded which). All receptors come from a human donor in a cohort exposed to, infected with or recovered from COVID-19 (not recorded which). The donor label of this sample is uncertain.

V is TRBV24-1 and J is TRBJ2-1, with D unclear. Germline V gene sequence: CDR1 KGHDR, CDR2 SFDVKD. The CDR3 is made up of 15 amino acids. V lost 7 bases to trimming and J lost 0 bases, with 12 bases between them. The chain's CDR3 is CATSLAGSSYNEQFF. DNA of the CDR3: TGTGCCACCAGCCTGGCAGGAAGCTCCTACAATGAGCAGTTCTTC.

The rearrangement uses TRBV25-1 and TRBJ1-2; D gene ambiguous. The CDR3 loop spans 15 amino acids. In germline, CDR1 is MGHDK, CDR2 SYGVNS. With 1 base removed from V and 0 bases from J, the gap between germline ends came to 9 bases. CDR3 in DNA: TGTGCCAGCAGTGAATTGGGCAGCTCTAACTATGGCTACACCTTC. This codes for CASSELGSSNYGYTF.

The count of this clone is one. This rearrangement joins TRBV18 to TRBJ1-1; D unresolved. V shed 2 bases and J shed 2 bases, with 9 bases lying between them. The CDR3 has 14 amino acids. Per the germline V gene, CDR1 is KGHSH and CDR2 is LQKENI. DNA of the CDR3: TGTGCCAGCTCACCAGCTTACAGTAACACTGAAGCTTTCTTT. Translated, it gives CASSPAYSNTEAFF. Together with reference TRBV18 and TRBJ1-1, the CDR3 gives the full variable domain: NAGVMQNPRHLVRRRGQEARLRCSPMKGHSHVYWYRQLPEEGLKFMVYLQKENIIDESGMPKERFSAEFPKEGPSILRIQQVVRGDSAAYFCASSPAYSNTEAFFGQGTRLTVV.

The chain combines TRBV10-3 with TRBJ2-3; 10 bases agree with TRBD2. CDR1 is ENHRY, CDR2 SYGVKD, per germline. This CDR3 has 15 residues. V dropped 5 bases and J dropped 6; count of bases not matched to a gene: 8. The CDR3 DNA follows: TGTGCCATCAGTTGGACTAGCGGAGCTCGGGATACGCAGTATTTT. It yields the protein CAISWTSGARDTQYF.

V is TRBV5-1 and J is TRBJ1-1; possibly TRBD1 for D (5 bases). The CDR3 is 18 residues long. Per germline, CDR1 SGHRS and CDR2 YFSETQ. The V end was cut by 0 bases, the J end by 1 base, with 19 bases between. CDR3 coding DNA: TGCGCCAGCAGCTTGGAGGTTAGGGGACTGCTCCAGAACACTGAAGCTTTCTTT. This gives the protein CASSLEVRGLLQNTEAFF.

This clone appeared once. This chain joins TRBV29-1 and TRBJ2-3, with 7 bases identical to TRBD1. This CDR3 contains 15 residues. Germline CDR1 reads SQVTM; CDR2 reads ANQGSEA. V dropped 5 bases and J dropped 3; count of bases not matched to a gene: 11. The DNA of the CDR3 is TGCAGCGTTATGACAGGGAAGGAAAGGACAGATACGCAGTATTTT. Protein: CSVMTGKERTDTQYF.

This clone is a singleton in its sample. The chain uses TRBV29-1 and TRBJ1-4, with TRBD1 as a possible D gene (5 bases). This CDR3 is built from 13 residues. Germline V gene data show CDR1 as SQVTM and CDR2 as ANQGSEA. V was cut by 2 bases and J by 14 bases, with 18 bases left in between. The CDR3 is CSVERGIGGGLFF. Written as DNA, the CDR3 is TGCAGCGTTGAACGCGGTATCGGGGGTGGGCTGTTTTTT.

The rearrangement joins TRBV4-1 to TRBJ2-2; D might be TRBD1 (5 bases). Germline V gene sequence: CDR1 MGHRA, CDR2 YSYEKL. V dropped 0 bases and J dropped 7 bases, with 21 bases sitting between them. The length of the CDR3 is 18 residues. CDR3 sequence: CASSQDNGRVGRGGELFF. The CDR3 DNA sequence: TGCGCCAGCAGCCAAGATAATGGCAGGGTGGGAAGGGGCGGGGAGCTGTTTTTT.

The V and J genes are TRBV24-1 and TRBJ2-1; 9 nucleotides align to TRBD1. Trimming removed 4 bases from V and 0 bases from J; junction bases left unmatched: 9. This CDR3 has 18 amino acids. CDR1 is KGHDR and CDR2 is SFDVKD in the germline V gene. The DNA of the CDR3 is TGTGCCACCAGTGAGGGGCCGGGACAGGGAAACTCCTACAATGAGCAGTTCTTC. The encoded protein is CATSEGPGQGNSYNEQFF.

V and J are TRBV11-3 and TRBJ2-2; 8 nucleotides align to TRBD2. CDR1 SGHNT and CDR2 YENEEA come from the germline V gene. After removal of 8 bases from V and 5 bases from J, the junction contained 10 bases not matched to a gene. The CDR3 sequence is 15 residues long. Written as DNA, the CDR3 is TGTGCCAGCGCCCGCGGGGGGAGTTCAACCGGGGAGCTGTTTTTT. Translating it yields CASARGGSSTGELFF.

The V call is TRBV19, the J call TRBJ2-7; 10 bases align to TRBD1. The germline gives CDR1 LNHDA, CDR2 SQIVND (reference sequence). The ends lost 4 bases at V and 2 bases at J; junction bases unmatched: 5. The CDR3 is made up of 15 amino acids. The CDR3 nucleotides read TGTGCCAGTAGTAGACGGACAGGGGGGACCTACGAGCAGTACTTC. Translation gives CASSRRTGGTYEQYF. The complete variable domain, with remaining parts taken from reference TRBV19 and TRBJ2-7, reads DGGITQSPKYLFRKEGQNVTLSCEQNLNHDAMYWYRQDPGQGLRLIYYSQIVNDFQKGDIAEGYSVSREKKESFPLTVTSAQKNPTAFYLCASSRRTGGTYEQYFGPGTRLTVT.

The table lists this clone with a count of one. This sequence joins TRBV5-4 and TRBJ1-5, with a tentative D call TRBD1 (5 bases). V was clipped by 4 bases and J by 0 bases, with 8 bases between them. There are 14 residues in the CDR3. CDR1 and CDR2 from the germline V gene are SGHNT and YYREEE (reference sequence). The CDR3 here is CASSAQGSNQPQHF. The CDR3 DNA follows: TGTGCCAGCAGCGCCCAGGGTAGCAATCAGCCCCAGCATTTT.

This clone was seen once. V gene TRBV28 combines with J gene TRBJ1-2, with unresolved D. Germline V gene sequence: CDR1 MDHEN, CDR2 SYDVKM. The V and J ends lost 2 bases and 8 bases respectively, with 30 bases between them. The CDR3 is 19 residues long. The CDR3 DNA is TGTGCCAGCAGTTTAAGGAGGAGTTCAATTGGGAACATCGGTAGGGGCTACACCTTC. Amino acid sequence: CASSLRRSSIGNIGRGYTF.

The chain employs TRBV18 and TRBJ1-3, with TRBD1 as a possible D gene (6 bases). In germline, CDR1 is KGHSH, CDR2 LQKENI. The CDR3 length is 15 residues. V lost 4 bases to trimming and J lost 4 bases, with 14 bases between them. The CDR3 DNA reads as TGTGCCAGCTCACGGGACAAGGGGACAGGAAACACCATATATTTT. Amino acid sequence: CASSRDKGTGNTIYF.

The genes are TRBV6-5 and TRBJ2-5, with TRBD1 identical over 9 bases. After removal of 4 bases from V and 5 bases from J, the junction contained 5 bases not matched to a gene. CDR3 size: 14 residues. Germline V gives CDR1 MNHEY, CDR2 SVGAGI. The CDR3 DNA sequence: TGTGCCAGCAGTTTTCGGACAGGGGTGGAGACCCAGTACTTC. Protein: CASSFRTGVETQYF.

V usage is TRBV24-1 and J usage is TRBJ1-2; D gene unclear. Trimming pared 2 bases from V and 8 bases from J, leaving 11 bases between. Germline CDR1 reads KGHDR; CDR2 reads SFDVKD. The CDR3 runs 13 residues. CDR3 in amino acids: CATSDSNRRGYTF. The CDR3 DNA sequence: TGTGCCACCAGTGATTCTAACCGGAGGGGCTACACCTTC.

This chain links TRBV12-3 or TRBV12-4 with TRBJ1-2; D not resolved. Trimming removed 5 bases from V and 4 bases from J, with 8 bases in between. The CDR3 has 12 residues. CDR3 protein: CASSRVFYGYTF. The DNA for the CDR3 is TGTGCCAGCAGTCGGGTTTTCTATGGCTACACCTTC.

V gene TRBV7-3 combines with J gene TRBJ2-1; the match to TRBD1 covers 7 bases. Germline V gives CDR1 SGHTA, CDR2 FQGTGA. J lost 8 bases, V lost 2 bases, and 12 bases had no gene match. The CDR3 runs 16 residues. CDR3 coding DNA: TGTGCCAGCAGCTTAGGAGTAGACAGGGTGCAAGATGAGCAGTTCTTC. Encoded protein: CASSLGVDRVQDEQFF.

The chain combines TRBV3-1 (or the pseudogene TRBV3-2) with TRBJ2-3; tentative D call: TRBD1 (5 bases). V shed 4 bases and J shed 2 bases, with 10 bases lying between them. Germline assignment: CDR1 LGHDT and CDR2 YNNKEL (reference sequence). The CDR3 consists of 14 residues. CDR3: CASSLDTTTDTQYF. CDR3 nucleotides: TGTGCCAGCAGCCTGGACACCACCACAGATACGCAGTATTTT.